This TCR beta chain was profiled in a study of blood T cell repertoires in COVID-19. Background on the study: Sources were T cells, B-cell-depleted T cells, or PBMCs; the material itself was cDNA or gDNA.

Original methodology: Amplification of reference gene primers was used by the study to estimate nucleated cell counts. The table came from immunoSEQ multiplex PCR; TCRdb's copy has only in-frame clones and leaves some out. V and J calls and clone size come straight from that table; D and trimming were deduced from the DNA. The sample gives 300,000 to 350,000 clones, around 90% of which show up once; nearly 7% is in the top ten. The Seattle patients, enrolled during active infection, were followed longitudinally. Germline V gene lookup returns CDR1 WSHSY and CDR2 SAAADI. The V gene end was trimmed by 10 bases and the J gene end by 0 bases; junction bases not matched to a gene: 3. The CDR3 runs to 12 residues.

The V and J genes are TRBV10-2 and TRBJ2-7, with 7 nucleotides matching TRBD1. What was sequenced was peripheral blood. This clonotype was sampled from a woman in her thirties with COVID-19, enrolled during active disease. The CDR3 region has the DNA TGCGCCATCCGGGACAGCTCCTACGAGCAGTACTTC. Protein: CAIRDSSYEQYF.